This T cell receptor beta chain originates from a study of Graves' ophthalmopathy and Graves' hyperthyroidism. Beta-chain TCR CDR3 regions were amplified from RNA transcripts. Second-round multiplex PCR came after a first-round RT-PCR that employed HTBI primers. Each CDR3 protein gets one entry after TCRdb re-called the multiplex PCR reads with MiXCR. The sample lists 200,000 to 250,000 distinct CDR3 sequences; 25% to 30% were seen once. CDR1 and CDR2 from the germline V gene are MNHEY and SVGAGI. Deletions cut 2 bases from V and 4 bases from J, with 17 bases between. The CDR3 contains 16 residues. The receptor was derived from a man in his fifties with Graves' ophthalmopathy. The V call is TRBV6-5, the J call TRBJ1-2; D gene uncertain. The sample taken for sequencing was peripheral blood. The CDR3 region is CASSYVLAGNTYGYTF. CDR3 sequence (DNA): TGTGCCAGCAGTTACGTCTTAGCGGGTAACACCTATGGCTACACCTTC.